What follows are 26 T cell receptor beta chains derived from one specimen sequenced in a study of shared clonotypes between healthy human individuals. Naive CD8 cells lacked CD45RO, underwent positive selection for CCR7 and left out terminally differentiated effector memory CD45RA+ cells. TCRdb's table, derived via immunoSEQ multiplex PCR, lists solely in-frame clones and lacks some. The table lists around 2,000,000 clones, approximately 94% of them singletons. The source material was naive CD8+ T cells sorted from blood. The receptors here all came from a young man in good health.

V gene TRBV6-6 combines with J gene TRBJ1-6; no reliable D call. V lost 5 bases and J lost 11, with 10 bases in between. The CDR3 is 12 residues long. Germline values: CDR1 MNHNY, CDR2 SVGAGI (reference sequence). The CDR3 bases are TGTGCCAGCAGTAATGGTGGAGCACCCCTCCACTTT. The encoded protein is CASSNGGAPLHF.

The rearrangement links TRBV9 to TRBJ1-1; possible D gene TRBD1, 6 bases. V lost 3 bases to trimming and J lost 7 bases, with 13 bases between them. CDR3 size: 13 residues. Germline V gene sequence: CDR1 SGDLS, CDR2 YYNGEE. CDR3 nucleotide sequence: TGTGCCAGCAGCGCTTCGGGGGCAGATGAAGCTTTCTTT. Its protein product is CASSASGADEAFF. Together with reference TRBV9 and TRBJ1-1, the CDR3 gives the full variable domain: DSGVTQTPKHLITATGQRVTLRCSPRSGDLSVYWYQQSLDQGLQFLIQYYNGEERAKGNILERFSAQQFPDLHSELNLSSLELGDSALYFCASSASGADEAFFGQGTRLTVV.

The chain recombines TRBV30 with TRBJ2-7; D possibly uses TRBD1 or TRBD2 (5 bases each). The CDR3 consists of 12 residues. V was cut by 0 bases and J by 7 bases, with 10 bases left in between. Germline V gives CDR1 GTSNPN, CDR2 SVGIG (reference sequence). The CDR3 DNA reads TGTGCCTGGAGTGTAGGGACGTGGGAGCAGTACTTC. Its translation: CAWSVGTWEQYF.

The chain carries TRBV29-1 and TRBJ2-2, with D possibly being TRBD1 (7 bases). Germline CDR1 and CDR2: SQVTM and ANQGSEA. V was pared by 3 bases and J by 6 bases, with 14 bases between. CDR3 length: 14 amino acids. The CDR3 DNA reads TGCAGCGTTGAGTCGGGGGACAGAGCCGGGGAGCTGTTTTTT. This encodes CSVESGDRAGELFF.

V gene TRBV9 combines with J gene TRBJ2-2; D not certain. CDR3 length equals 16 residues. Germline V gives CDR1 SGDLS, CDR2 YYNGEE. Trimming cost V 0 bases and J 6 bases, with 15 bases left between them. The CDR3 sequence: CASSVASSFSSGELFF. The DNA for the CDR3 is TGTGCCAGCAGCGTAGCGAGTAGTTTTTCCTCCGGGGAGCTGTTTTTT. Full variable domain (rest looked up from reference TRBV9 and TRBJ2-2): DSGVTQTPKHLITATGQRVTLRCSPRSGDLSVYWYQQSLDQGLQFLIQYYNGEERAKGNILERFSAQQFPDLHSELNLSSLELGDSALYFCASSVASSFSSGELFFGEGSRLTVL.

A single count supports this clone. The chain joins TRBV30 to TRBJ2-3; D uncertain. CDR1 is GTSNPN and CDR2 is SVGIG in the germline V gene (reference sequence). The germline V and J ends were trimmed by 0 bases and 0 bases, with 19 bases remaining between them. The CDR3 spans 18 residues. The CDR3 spells CAWSVRSGRRTSTDTQYF. The CDR3 bases are TGTGCCTGGAGTGTACGATCGGGCAGGCGAACTAGCACAGATACGCAGTATTTT.

The J gene is TRBJ2-7, the V gene TRBV7-9; 7 bases line up with TRBD2. Germline lookup yields CDR1 SEHNR and CDR2 FQNEAQ (reference sequence). Germline trimming cut 10 bases from V and 5 bases from J; bases unmatched to any gene: 8. The CDR3 is made up of 12 amino acids. The CDR3 DNA reads as TGTGCCACCGGGGGGTTACAGGACGAGCAGTACTTC. It is translated as CATGGLQDEQYF.

This chain connects TRBV5-1 to TRBJ2-5, with 13 bases lining up with TRBD2. The J segment lost 3 bases and the V segment lost 1 base, leaving 6 bases of the junction unmatched. Per the germline V gene, CDR1 is SGHRS and CDR2 is YFSETQ. This CDR3 is built from 17 residues. The CDR3 spells CASSLWGLAGLEETQYF. CDR3 coding DNA: TGCGCCAGCAGCTTGTGGGGACTAGCGGGGTTGGAAGAGACCCAGTACTTC.

V is TRBV19 and J is TRBJ1-2; 7 bases map to TRBD1. CDR3 length: 13 amino acids. CDR1 and CDR2 from the germline V gene are LNHDA and SQIVND (reference sequence). The J segment lost 3 bases and the V segment lost 7 bases, leaving 5 bases of the junction unmatched. The CDR3: CASNIQGYYGYTF. For the CDR3, the DNA is TGTGCCAGTAACATACAGGGGTACTATGGCTACACCTTC.

The chain employs TRBV27 and TRBJ2-7; 7 positions agree with TRBD2. Per germline, CDR1 MNHEY and CDR2 SMNVEV (reference sequence). V dropped 5 bases and J dropped 0; count of bases not matched to a gene: 7. The CDR3 totals 15 residues. CDR3 loop: CASSLGGANSYEQYF. The CDR3 DNA sequence: TGTGCCAGCAGTCTGGGAGGGGCCAACTCCTACGAGCAGTACTTC.

The chain uses TRBV7-9 and TRBJ2-7, with D perhaps matching TRBD2 (5 bases). V lost 10 bases, J lost 5 bases, and 21 bases lay in between. There are 14 residues in the CDR3. The germline gives CDR1 SEHNR, CDR2 FQNEAQ (reference sequence). CDR3 DNA: TGTGCCATCCACCTAGCTGTCGAGGGCAACGAGCAGTACTTC. Its protein product is CAIHLAVEGNEQYF. The full variable domain, with the rest looked up from reference TRBV7-9 and TRBJ2-7, is DTGVSQNPRHKITKRGQNVTFRCDPISEHNRLYWYRQTLGQGPEFLTYFQNEAQLEKSRLLSDRFSAERPKGSFSTLEIQRTEQGDSAMYLCAIHLAVEGNEQYFGPGTRLTVT.

The gene calls are TRBV7-6 and TRBJ2-7; D gene unclear. The ends were cut back, 5 bases at V and 1 base at J, with 15 bases in the middle. The CDR3 extends over 15 amino acids. Germline V gene lookup returns CDR1 SGHVS and CDR2 FNYEAQ. DNA for the CDR3: TGTGCCAGCAGCCTACAATCATTCCGATCCTACGAGCAGTACTTC. This codes for CASSLQSFRSYEQYF.

This chain uses TRBV6-5 with TRBJ2-7, with D possibly matching TRBD2 (5 bases). Germline CDR1 is MNHEY and CDR2 is SVGAGI. This CDR3 is built from 16 residues. V was shortened by 0 bases and J by 2 bases, with 14 bases between the two germline ends. Here the CDR3 DNA reads TGTGCCAGCAGTTACTCCTCGGGGTGGGGTACCTACGAGCAGTACTTC. The encoded protein is CASSYSSGWGTYEQYF.

This clone was counted between two and nine times. This chain connects TRBV18 to TRBJ2-7, with D possibly being TRBD1 (6 bases). Trimming shortened V by 8 bases and J by 0 bases, and 11 bases separated the two germline ends. Germline V gene data show CDR1 as KGHSH and CDR2 as LQKENI. This CDR3 has 13 residues. The CDR3 region is CASATGSSYEQYF. The DNA for the CDR3 is TGTGCCAGCGCGACAGGAAGCTCCTACGAGCAGTACTTC.

This chain links TRBV6-6 with TRBJ2-1, with 9 bases matching TRBD2. This CDR3 contains 15 residues. With V trimmed by 7 bases and J by 4 bases, 8 bases remained unmatched. Germline values: CDR1 MNHNY, CDR2 SVGAGI (reference sequence). CDR3 sequence reads: CASTIGLAPYNEQFF. As DNA, the CDR3 is TGTGCCAGCACCATTGGACTAGCGCCGTACAATGAGCAGTTCTTC.

A word on this clone: Other DNA sequences from this sample encode an identical CDR3 as well. This chain uses TRBV28 with TRBJ2-5; D is ambiguous. The length of the CDR3 is 11 residues. Deletions cut 3 bases from V and 3 bases from J, with 2 bases between. Germline CDR1 and CDR2: MDHEN and SYDVKM. The CDR3 bases are TGTGCCAGCAGTTTGGAAGAGACCCAGTACTTC. Translation gives CASSLEETQYF.

V gene TRBV7-9 combines with J gene TRBJ2-3, with D possibly TRBD1 on 6 matching bases. The CDR3 is 13 residues long. CDR1 SEHNR and CDR2 FQNEAQ come from the germline V gene (reference sequence). The V and J ends lost 5 bases and 7 bases respectively, with 13 bases between them. CDR3 residues: CASSRPGVNTQYF. CDR3 nucleotides: TGTGCCAGCAGCCGCCCAGGGGTTAATACGCAGTATTTT.

To note about this clone: The junction departs from the called germline gene at one end, perhaps through a read error. The V gene is TRBV28, the J gene TRBJ1-6; unclear D gene. This CDR3 contains 14 residues. Germline values: CDR1 MDHEN, CDR2 SYDVKM. CDR3 loop: CASSLRSYNSPLHF. Written as DNA, the CDR3 is TGTGCCAGCAGTTTGAGGTCCTACAATTCACCCCTCCACTTT. The full variable domain, its missing parts supplied by reference TRBV28 and TRBJ1-6, is DVKVTQSSRYLVKRTGEKVFLECVQDMDHENMFWYRQDPGLGLRLIYFSYDVKMKEKGDIPEGYSVSREKKERFSLILESASTNQTSMYLCASSLRSYNSPLHFGNGTRLTVT.

The CDR3 nucleotides are TGCGCCAGCAGCCTCGGGACTACCCAGTTGGACGAGCAGTACTTC. Its translation is CASSLGTTQLDEQYF. This sequence joins TRBV5-1 and TRBJ2-7, with TRBD2 matching 7 bases. The CDR3 sequence is 15 residues long. Per the germline V gene, CDR1 is SGHRS and CDR2 is YFSETQ. Germline trimming cut 4 bases from V and 5 bases from J; bases unmatched to any gene: 12.

This clone has a single count. Other DNA sequences in the same sample also yield this CDR3. The V and J genes are TRBV10-1 and TRBJ2-7; possibly TRBD1 for D (5 bases). This CDR3 has 13 residues. The germline V gene has CDR1 WNHNN and CDR2 SYGVQD (reference sequence). V lost 0 bases, J lost 5 bases, and 8 bases lay in between. CDR3 amino acids: CASSESIGDEQYF. For the CDR3, the DNA is TGCGCCAGCAGTGAGTCGATAGGGGACGAGCAGTACTTC.

The chain has TRBV6-1 and TRBJ2-7; 9 bases fit TRBD2. The CDR3 contains 16 residues. The germline V gene encodes CDR1 MNHNS and CDR2 SASEGT. Germline trimming cut 0 bases from V and 2 bases from J; bases unmatched to any gene: 5. CDR3: CASSEAAASGTYEQYF. Here the CDR3 DNA reads TGTGCCAGCAGTGAAGCGGCGGCTAGCGGGACCTACGAGCAGTACTTC.

This clone was detected a few times. The chain combines TRBV19 with TRBJ1-6; 7 bases line up with TRBD1. CDR3 size: 14 residues. Looked up from germline, CDR1 is LNHDA and CDR2 is SQIVND (reference sequence). The trim removed 6 bases at V and 7 bases at J, leaving 6 bases unmatched. The CDR3 is CASSPTGNNSPLHF. The CDR3 DNA reads TGTGCCAGTAGCCCGACAGGGAACAATTCACCCCTCCACTTT. Using reference TRBV19 and TRBJ1-6 for the parts outside the CDR3, the full variable domain is DGGITQSPKYLFRKEGQNVTLSCEQNLNHDAMYWYRQDPGQGLRLIYYSQIVNDFQKGDIAEGYSVSREKKESFPLTVTSAQKNPTAFYLCASSPTGNNSPLHFGNGTRLTVT.

Points on this clone: The sample holds other DNA sequences that translate to the same CDR3. This CDR3 reads CASSSGGTEAFF. The CDR3 nucleotides read TGTGCCAGCAGCTCCGGGGGTACTGAAGCTTTCTTT. The chain has TRBV5-4 and TRBJ1-1; D perhaps matches TRBD1 (5 bases). Germline V gene sequence: CDR1 SGHNT, CDR2 YYREEE (reference sequence). V was clipped by 3 bases and J by 5 bases, with 8 bases between them. The CDR3 is made up of 12 amino acids. The variable domain in full, completed from reference TRBV5-4 and TRBJ1-1, reads ETGVTQSPTHLIKTRGQQVTLRCSSQSGHNTVSWYQQALGQGPQFIFQYYREEENGRGNFPPRFSGLQFPNYSSELNVNALELDDSALYLCASSSGGTEAFFGQGTRLTVV.

This rearrangement joins TRBV7-9 to TRBJ1-2; maybe TRBD1 (5 bases). The CDR3 is 14 amino acids. V lost 6 bases, J lost 3 bases, and 14 bases lay in between. The germline V gene has CDR1 SEHNR and CDR2 FQNEAQ (reference sequence). The CDR3 DNA sequence: TGTGCCAGCAGTGACAGTCCCCGGGACTATGGCTACACCTTC. Protein product: CASSDSPRDYGYTF.

The chain uses TRBV9 and TRBJ2-7; 9 bases map to TRBD1. The trim removed 3 bases at V and 4 bases at J, leaving 5 bases unmatched. This CDR3 comprises 14 residues. The germline CDR1 and CDR2 sequences are SGDLS and YYNGEE. Here the CDR3 DNA reads TGTGCCAGCAGCGGGGGGACAGGGATTTACGAGCAGTACTTC. Amino acids: CASSGGTGIYEQYF.

The chain has TRBV4-3 and TRBJ2-1, with 9 bases identical to TRBD2. The V and J ends lost 5 bases and 8 bases, in that order; junction bases with no gene match: 16. Germline values: CDR1 LGHNA, CDR2 YSLEER. CDR3 length: 17 residues. This chain's CDR3 is CASSLALAGPFFDEQFF. CDR3 bases: TGCGCCAGCAGCTTAGCTCTAGCGGGGCCCTTTTTTGATGAGCAGTTCTTC.